The 13 T cell receptor beta chains given below trace back to one sample, sequenced in a study of cytomegalovirus exposure and HLA in healthy donors. The primer mix had 60 Vbeta and 13 Jbeta primers. Repertoires were generated with immunoSEQ multiplex PCR, while TCRdb's copy carries only in-frame clones and drops some. The data contain more than 130,000 clones, 80% of them singletons. The sequencing sample was made of PBMCs. The receptors were gathered from a male donor in good health and CMV-seronegative.

The rearrangement joins TRBV2 to TRBJ1-2; D is uncertain. Trimming removed 5 bases at V and 8 bases at J, with 18 bases between. From germline, CDR1 is SNHLY and CDR2 FYNNEI. The CDR3 has 14 residues. As DNA, the CDR3 is TGTGCCAGCAGTAGGACTGGCAGCACCTCCGGCTACACCTTC. This codes for CASSRTGSTSGYTF.

The J gene is TRBJ1-1, the V gene TRBV16; 7 bases align to TRBD1. Trimming removed 4 bases from V and 3 bases from J; junction bases left unmatched: 5. CDR3 length: 14 residues. Germline-derived CDR1 and CDR2 are KGHSY and FQNENV. CDR3 amino acids: CASSPPDRDTEAFF. CDR3 DNA: TGTGCCAGCAGCCCCCCCGACAGGGACACTGAAGCTTTCTTT.

The rearrangement joins TRBV15 to TRBJ1-5; no firm D call. CDR3 length: 15 residues. The V end was cut by 2 bases, the J end by 5 bases, with 13 bases between. The germline V gene encodes CDR1 LNHNV and CDR2 YYDKDF (reference sequence). CDR3 DNA sequence: TGTGCCACCAGCAGATCCCCCGGGGAGGATCAGCCCCAGCATTTT. It is translated as CATSRSPGEDQPQHF.

On this clone: The junction and the germline gene differ at one end; a read error may be behind it. V usage is TRBV7-9 and J usage is TRBJ1-1; the D is unclear. Germline CDR1 and CDR2: SEHNR and FQNEAQ (reference sequence). This CDR3 region has 10 residues. Written as DNA, the CDR3 is TGTTCCAGCAGCTTAAACGCGGCTTTCTTT. Its protein is CSSSLNAAFF. The full variable domain, in which reference TRBV7-9 and TRBJ1-1 provide the parts outside the CDR3, is DTGVSQNPRHKITKRGQNVTFRCDPISEHNRLYWYRQTLGQGPEFLTYFQNEAQLEKSRLLSDRFSAERPKGSFSTLEIQRTEQGDSAMYLCSSSLNAAFFGQGTRLTVV.

The rearrangement links TRBV4-1 to TRBJ1-1; D not certain. V lost 0 bases to trimming and J lost 11 bases, with 13 bases between them. The CDR3 has 13 amino acids. Germline CDR1 and CDR2: MGHRA and YSYEKL. In nucleotides, the CDR3 is TGCGCCAGCAGCCAAGAAACATCTTTGAAGGCTTTCTTT. This codes for CASSQETSLKAFF.

The V gene is TRBV30, the J gene TRBJ1-5; TRBD1 agrees at 10 bases. The CDR3 has 13 amino acids. Germline loops: CDR1 GTSNPN, CDR2 SVGIG (reference sequence). Trimming cost V 5 bases and J 4 bases; bases outside gene matches: 2. The CDR3 DNA reads TGTGCCTGGGCGGGACAGGGGAATCAGCCCCAGCATTTT. It translates to CAWAGQGNQPQHF. Filled out from reference TRBV30 and TRBJ1-5, the complete variable domain reads SQTIHQWPATLVQPVGSPLSLECTVEGTSNPNLYWYRQAAGRGLQLLFYSVGIGQISSEVPQNLSASRPQDRQFILSSKKLLLSDSGFYLCAWAGQGNQPQHFGDGTRLSIL.

The V call is TRBV5-4, the J call TRBJ2-1; D is perhaps TRBD2 (6 bases). Germline values: CDR1 SGHNT, CDR2 YYREEE (reference sequence). V lost 4 bases and J 10 bases, leaving 9 bases between the germline ends. The CDR3 covers 11 residues. This CDR3 reads CASSLTSEQFF. CDR3 in DNA: TGTGCCAGCAGCCTAACTAGCGAGCAGTTCTTC.

This chain joins TRBV7-9 and TRBJ1-1; D unresolved. CDR3 length equals 13 residues. CDR1 is SEHNR, CDR2 FQNEAQ, per germline (reference sequence). Trimming removed 5 bases at V and 6 bases at J, with 13 bases between. CDR3: CASSPPIRAEAFF. The CDR3 nucleotides read TGTGCCAGCAGCCCCCCTATTCGAGCTGAAGCTTTCTTT. Full variable domain (missing parts from reference TRBV7-9 and TRBJ1-1): DTGVSQNPRHKITKRGQNVTFRCDPISEHNRLYWYRQTLGQGPEFLTYFQNEAQLEKSRLLSDRFSAERPKGSFSTLEIQRTEQGDSAMYLCASSPPIRAEAFFGQGTRLTVV.

V and J are TRBV28 and TRBJ1-5; 10 nucleotides match TRBD1. The trim removed 6 bases at V and 5 bases at J, leaving 7 bases unmatched. Germline loops: CDR1 MDHEN, CDR2 SYDVKM. This CDR3 has 15 amino acids. In DNA form, the CDR3 reads TGTGCCAGCAGCCCCGGACAGGGGGGCCATCAGCCCCAGCATTTT. It translates to CASSPGQGGHQPQHF.

The rearrangement uses TRBV9 and TRBJ2-5, with D possibly matching TRBD2 (6 bases). The CDR3 is 16 amino acids. Trimming shortened V by 2 bases and J by 1 base, and 15 bases separated the two germline ends. CDR1 and CDR2 from the germline V gene are SGDLS and YYNGEE. The CDR3 DNA sequence: TGTGCCAGCAGCGTCTCCGGGAGCGCCCCCCAAGAGACCCAGTACTTC. Translated, it gives CASSVSGSAPQETQYF.

The chain carries TRBV11-2 and TRBJ2-2; perhaps TRBD1 as D (5 bases). Per the germline V gene, CDR1 is SGHAT and CDR2 is FQNNGV. The V gene lost 4 bases and the J gene lost 9 bases, with 24 bases spanning the gap. The CDR3 extends over 17 amino acids. CDR3 sequence reads: CASSSSPTLRVFRELFF. CDR3 DNA: TGTGCCAGCAGCTCGAGCCCGACCCTCAGGGTTTTCAGGGAGCTGTTTTTT. Drawing the rest from reference TRBV11-2 and TRBJ2-2, the complete variable domain is EAGVAQSPRYKIIEKRQSVAFWCNPISGHATLYWYQQILGQGPKLLIQFQNNGVVDDSQLPKDRFSAERLKGVDSTLKIQPAKLEDSAVYLCASSSSPTLRVFRELFFGEGSRLTVL.

This rearrangement joins TRBV30 to TRBJ1-6; no clear D. Trimming shortened V by 2 bases and J by 10 bases, and 15 bases separated the two germline ends. The CDR3 covers 14 residues. Germline CDR1 and CDR2: GTSNPN and SVGIG (reference sequence). The CDR3, as DNA: TGTGCCTGGAGTTCCGAGGTCGAGGGATCACCCCTCCACTTT. It is translated as CAWSSEVEGSPLHF.

This clone was counted only a few times. The chain couples TRBV14 to TRBJ1-2, with D tentatively TRBD1 (6 bases). The V end was cut by 5 bases, the J end by 8 bases, with 18 bases between. Germline V CDR1 and CDR2: SGHDN, FVKESK. This CDR3 is built from 14 residues. This CDR3 reads CASSFGQGKGGYTF. The CDR3 nucleotides are TGTGCCAGCAGCTTCGGGCAGGGGAAAGGCGGCTACACCTTC.